The clone carrying this TCR beta chain was recorded once. No antigen is known for it. The entry originates in a study of T-cell memory formation after mild COVID-19. Study-level information: TCR clustering was largely donor specific.

Using its own MiXCR run on the 5' RACE reads, TCRdb lists one record per CDR3 protein. The sample lists approximately 410,000 distinct CDR3 sequences, about a quarter occurring once. Study observations and caveats: Contracting CD4+ clones were located mainly in CM and EM, and CD8+ clones in EMRA.

This receptor was taken from an adult woman who had mild COVID-19 (a few samples of this study predate the infection). Cell type and time point are not known. Sequencing was performed on PBMCs or a T cell subset sorted from them (not recorded which).

The CDR3 nucleotides read TGTGCCAGCAGTCGCTCGGGGGGGGGCACTGAAGCTTTCTTT. This codes for CASSRSGGGTEAFF. The chain joins TRBV6-5 to TRBJ1-1, with a possible D match to TRBD1 (5 bases). The CDR3 spans 14 residues. Trimming stripped 5 bases from V and 4 bases from J, with 14 bases between. Germline-derived CDR1 and CDR2 are MNHEY and SVGAGI.